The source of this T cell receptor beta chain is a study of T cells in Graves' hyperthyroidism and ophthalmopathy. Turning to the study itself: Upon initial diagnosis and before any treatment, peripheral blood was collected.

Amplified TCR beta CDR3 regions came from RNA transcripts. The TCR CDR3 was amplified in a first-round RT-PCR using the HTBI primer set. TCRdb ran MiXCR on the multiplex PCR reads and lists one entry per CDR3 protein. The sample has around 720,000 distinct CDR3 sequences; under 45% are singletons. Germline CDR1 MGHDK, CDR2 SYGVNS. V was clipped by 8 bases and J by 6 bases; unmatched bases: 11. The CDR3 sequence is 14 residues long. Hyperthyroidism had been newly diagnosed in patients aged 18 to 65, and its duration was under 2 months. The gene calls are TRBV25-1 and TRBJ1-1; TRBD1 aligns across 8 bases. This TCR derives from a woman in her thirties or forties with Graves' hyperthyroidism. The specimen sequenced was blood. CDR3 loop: CASSPIQGAPEAFF. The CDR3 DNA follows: TGTGCCAGCTCGCCTATTCAGGGGGCCCCTGAAGCTTTCTTT.